This T cell receptor beta chain was sequenced during a study of blood T cell repertoires in COVID-19. Study details: The United States, Italy and Spain were the sources of the acute and convalescent COVID-19 samples.

Germline V CDR1 and CDR2: SGHAT, FQNNGV. This CDR3 has 14 residues. Trimming removed 0 bases from V and 5 bases from J, with 10 bases in between. Clones were sequenced by immunoSEQ multiplex PCR, and TCRdb holds only the in-frame ones, with some missing. The table shows some 120,000 clones, with roughly 88% occurring only once. This sequence joins TRBV11-2 and TRBJ1-2, with D possibly being TRBD1 (5 bases). The sequenced material came from peripheral blood. The TCR was taken from a woman in her forties or fifties with active or convalescent COVID-19. CDR3 in amino acids: CASSLDGGPYGYTF. The CDR3 DNA is TGTGCCAGCAGCTTAGACGGGGGTCCATATGGCTACACCTTC.